This passage covers 24 T cell receptor beta chains from one sample sequenced in a study of T cell responses to AZD1222 COVID-19 vaccine (dated by TCRdb to about 2021). The protocol used for the library was the immunoSEQ multiplex PCR assay. Held by TCRdb, this immuneACCESS table contains in-frame sequences only and omits some clones. Under half of the omission traces to an unresolved V gene where checked; the cause of the rest is unknown. The sample yields 70,000 to 90,000 clones; around 90% were counted once. Around 3% of the sample rests with the top ten. According to the study, the label for this sample's time point signals: baseline before first vaccination. The specimen was peripheral blood, collected on day 0 of AZD1222 vaccination. The receptors were gathered from an adult in good health.

The chain carries TRBV29-1 and TRBJ1-1, with a possible D match to TRBD1 (5 bases). V was trimmed by 7 bases and J by 4 bases, leaving 13 bases between them. Germline assignment: CDR1 SQVTM and CDR2 ANQGSEA. CDR3 length: 12 residues. CDR3 in amino acids: CSAAGGTTEAFF. The CDR3 region has the DNA TGCAGCGCTGCCGGAGGGACCACTGAAGCTTTCTTT.

The chain uses TRBV24-1 and TRBJ2-1, with TRBD2 matching over 11 bases. The CDR3 spans 14 residues. J was trimmed by 7 bases and V by 7 bases; bases with no gene match: 5. Germline V gives CDR1 KGHDR, CDR2 SFDVKD. The CDR3 bases are TGTGCCACCAGAACTAGCGGGAGTAGAAATGAGCAGTTCTTC. Translating gives CATRTSGSRNEQFF.

This chain joins TRBV30 and TRBJ1-2, with a possible D match to TRBD1 (6 bases). Germline V lookup: CDR1 GTSNPN, CDR2 SVGIG (reference sequence). V was shortened by 5 bases and J by 8 bases, with 15 bases between the two germline ends. The CDR3 has 12 amino acids. CDR3 region: CAWQQGAGGYTF. For the CDR3, the DNA is TGTGCCTGGCAACAGGGCGCCGGGGGCTACACCTTC.

V usage is TRBV25-1 and J usage is TRBJ2-7; D is perhaps TRBD1 or TRBD2 (6 bases each). Germline V lookup: CDR1 MGHDK, CDR2 SYGVNS. The CDR3 has 12 residues. The ends were cut back, 8 bases at V and 2 bases at J, with 10 bases in the middle. DNA for the CDR3: TGTGCCAGCGGCGGGACAACCTACGAGCAGTACTTC. As protein: CASGGTTYEQYF.

The table lists this clone with a count of one. The chain employs TRBV5-4 and TRBJ2-1, with D possibly matching TRBD2 (9 bases). V lost 4 bases, J lost 7 bases, and 21 bases lay in between. The CDR3 consists of 16 residues. CDR1 SGHNT and CDR2 YYREEE come from the germline V gene (reference sequence). CDR3 region: CASSPAASGDRNEQFF. The CDR3 bases are TGTGCCAGCAGCCCGGCGGCTAGCGGGGACAGGAATGAGCAGTTCTTC.

CDR3 residues: CASSQRRGWENEQYF. Here the CDR3 DNA reads TGTGCCAGCAGCCAGCGGAGGGGATGGGAAAACGAGCAGTACTTC. The rearrangement links TRBV16 to TRBJ2-7; TRBD2 might be the D (6 bases). V lost 3 bases and J lost 5, with 17 bases in between. The CDR3 length is 15 residues. Germline lookup yields CDR1 KGHSY and CDR2 FQNENV.

This rearrangement joins TRBV4-1 to TRBJ2-7; D may be TRBD1 (5 bases). CDR3 length: 16 amino acids. V lost 0 bases to trimming and J lost 3 bases, with 15 bases between them. Germline-derived CDR1 and CDR2 are MGHRA and YSYEKL. The CDR3 coding sequence is TGCGCCAGCAGCCAAGATCGGTCAGGGAACGGCTACGAGCAGTACTTC. This codes for CASSQDRSGNGYEQYF.

CDR3 coding DNA: TGTGCCTGGAGGGGGACAGGGGCCCTTGGGACCCAGTACTTC. It specifies CAWRGTGALGTQYF. The V call is TRBV30, the J call TRBJ2-5, with 10 bases identical to TRBD1. The ends lost 3 bases at V and 7 bases at J; junction bases unmatched: 8. This CDR3 has 14 residues. The germline V gene encodes CDR1 GTSNPN and CDR2 SVGIG (reference sequence).

About this clone: An end of the junction differs from the germline gene, which may be a read error. The chain uses TRBV19 and TRBJ2-7; 12 bases line up with TRBD1. The CDR3 is made up of 16 amino acids. CDR1 LNHDA and CDR2 SQIVND come from the germline V gene (reference sequence). The CDR3 nucleotides are TGTGCCAGTAGTATAGGCACCTCGGGACAGGGGGCAGGTATGAACTTC. This encodes CASSIGTSGQGAGMNF.

V gene TRBV28 combines with J gene TRBJ1-2, with unresolved D. CDR1 and CDR2 from the germline V gene are MDHEN and SYDVKM. The CDR3 length is 15 residues. V shed 3 bases and J shed 4 bases, with 15 bases lying between them. In DNA, the CDR3 is TGTGCCAGCAGTTTCGACTCGCTGGCAACCTATGGCTACACCTTC. Its translation: CASSFDSLATYGYTF.

The V and J genes are TRBV19 and TRBJ1-2; D uncertain. The germline V gene has CDR1 LNHDA and CDR2 SQIVND (reference sequence). The CDR3 runs 12 residues. Deletions cut 3 bases from V and 4 bases from J, with 6 bases between. The CDR3 loop is CASSMMGYGYTF. The CDR3 DNA sequence: TGTGCCAGTAGTATGATGGGCTATGGCTACACCTTC.

J is TRBJ2-1 and V is TRBV3-1 (or the pseudogene TRBV3-2); 12 bases map to TRBD2. The V gene end was trimmed by 1 base and the J gene end by 4 bases; junction bases not matched to a gene: 5. The CDR3 length is 17 residues. Germline CDR1 and CDR2: LGHDT and YNNKEL (reference sequence). The DNA of the CDR3 is TGTGCCAGCAGCCAAGGAGTACTAGCGGGGGGTTACAATGAGCAGTTCTTC. Its protein is CASSQGVLAGGYNEQFF.

This clone was seen a single time. The chain is built from TRBV7-2 and TRBJ1-5; D remains ambiguous. The CDR3 has 15 residues. The germline V gene encodes CDR1 SGHTA and CDR2 FQGNSA. V lost 6 bases and J lost 2, with 14 bases in between. The DNA of the CDR3 is TGTGCCAGCAGTCCCCGGCGGGGAGGCAATCAGCCCCAGCATTTT. Translation: CASSPRRGGNQPQHF.

The chain employs TRBV7-9 and TRBJ2-5, with TRBD2 matching 9 bases. With V trimmed by 5 bases and J by 4 bases, 8 bases remained unmatched. Germline V gives CDR1 SEHNR, CDR2 FQNEAQ (reference sequence). This CDR3 has 15 residues. CDR3 residues: CASSRSGTSTETQYF. The CDR3 coding sequence is TGTGCCAGCAGCAGATCGGGGACTAGCACAGAGACCCAGTACTTC.

Comments on this clone: The junction shows a germline mismatch at one end, possibly a read error. The rearrangement uses TRBV7-7 and TRBJ1-1; D unresolved. Germline values: CDR1 SSHAT, CDR2 FNYEAQ (reference sequence). This CDR3 region has 13 residues. CDR3 coding DNA: TGTGCTAGCAGCCTAACAGAGAACACTGAAGCTTTCTTT. Translating gives CASSLTENTEAFF.

The V and J genes are TRBV5-1 and TRBJ2-1; 11 bases are shared with TRBD2. CDR1 is SGHRS, CDR2 YFSETQ, per germline. With V trimmed by 3 bases and J by 4 bases, 6 bases remained unmatched. This CDR3 is built from 16 residues. CDR3 coding DNA: TGCGCCAGCAGCTCGCCTGCTAGCGGGGGGTACAATGAGCAGTTCTTC. Its protein product is CASSSPASGGYNEQFF.

The chain uses TRBV7-9 and TRBJ2-2; 9 nucleotides align to TRBD1. V lost 6 bases and J lost 6; bases outside the gene matches: 2. The CDR3 is made up of 13 amino acids. From germline, CDR1 is SEHNR and CDR2 FQNEAQ (reference sequence). CDR3 amino acids: CASRRQGAGELFF. CDR3 DNA sequence: TGTGCCAGCAGACGACAGGGGGCCGGGGAGCTGTTTTTT.

The rearrangement links TRBV30 to TRBJ2-7, with D perhaps TRBD1 (6 bases). Germline-derived CDR1 and CDR2 are GTSNPN and SVGIG (reference sequence). The V gene lost 0 bases and the J gene lost 7 bases, with 25 bases spanning the gap. The CDR3 contains 17 residues. CDR3 region: CAWSVTGVYRVAQEQYF. The CDR3 bases are TGTGCCTGGAGTGTAACTGGGGTGTACAGGGTGGCCCAAGAGCAGTACTTC.

The chain is built from TRBV5-4 and TRBJ1-5; D is perhaps TRBD1 (5 bases). V lost 4 bases and J 6 bases, leaving 14 bases between the germline ends. The CDR3 totals 14 residues. Germline V CDR1 and CDR2: SGHNT, YYREEE (reference sequence). The CDR3 region is CASSNGGDAQPQHF. The DNA for the CDR3 is TGTGCCAGCAGCAATGGAGGGGATGCTCAGCCCCAGCATTTT. The full variable domain, its missing parts supplied by reference TRBV5-4 and TRBJ1-5, is ETGVTQSPTHLIKTRGQQVTLRCSSQSGHNTVSWYQQALGQGPQFIFQYYREEENGRGNFPPRFSGLQFPNYSSELNVNALELDDSALYLCASSNGGDAQPQHFGDGTRLSIL.

The chain uses TRBV7-2 and TRBJ2-1; possibly TRBD2 for D (6 bases). Germline CDR1 is SGHTA and CDR2 is FQGNSA. Trimming removed 6 bases at V and 8 bases at J, with 17 bases between. The CDR3 loop spans 14 amino acids. The CDR3 nucleotides are TGTGCCAGCAGAGGCGCGGGGTTATTCCATGAGCAGTTCTTC. Amino acids: CASRGAGLFHEQFF.

The chain is built from TRBV5-4 and TRBJ1-3, with a weak D call TRBD1 (5 bases). V lost 4 bases to trimming and J lost 4 bases, with 15 bases between them. CDR3 length equals 15 residues. Germline V gene data show CDR1 as SGHNT and CDR2 as YYREEE (reference sequence). The CDR3 here is CASSPGQGSGNTIYF. The CDR3 DNA sequence: TGTGCCAGCAGCCCTGGGCAGGGTTCAGGAAACACCATATATTTT.

The chain couples TRBV7-2 to TRBJ1-1, with TRBD1 as a possible D gene (5 bases). CDR3 length equals 13 residues. Trimming left V 1 base short and J 4 bases short, with 7 bases between. The germline CDR1 and CDR2 sequences are SGHTA and FQGNSA. CDR3 sequence: CASSLGGGTEAFF. For the CDR3, the DNA is TGTGCCAGCAGCTTAGGCGGGGGCACTGAAGCTTTCTTT.

The sample holds a few counts of this clone. The chain employs TRBV6-5 and TRBJ1-1; D is undetermined. There are 14 residues in the CDR3. V shed 6 bases and J shed 5 bases, with 16 bases lying between them. Germline V gives CDR1 MNHEY, CDR2 SVGAGI. CDR3 DNA sequence: TGTGCCAGCAGGTCGGGGTCCGGAATGACTGAAGCTTTCTTT. Translating it yields CASRSGSGMTEAFF.

The chain has TRBV11-3 and TRBJ2-2, with D uncertain. The CDR3 covers 14 residues. Deletions cut 1 base from V and 0 bases from J, with 3 bases between. CDR1 is SGHNT, CDR2 YENEEA, per germline. The chain's CDR3 is CASSLVANTGELFF. The CDR3, as DNA: TGTGCCAGCAGCTTAGTCGCGAACACCGGGGAGCTGTTTTTT.